This note documents a single T cell receptor (beta chain) sequence. Naive CD8 cells, CD45RO-negative and positively selected for CCR7, excluded terminally differentiated effector memory CD45RA+ cells. CDR1 and CDR2 (germline): LNHNV, YYDKDF (reference sequence). This CDR3 is built from 13 residues. V lost 0 bases and J 6 bases, leaving 9 bases between the germline ends. Genomic DNA (from each subset) was split evenly across several immunoSEQ plates. Assay: immunoSEQ multiplex PCR; the TCRdb copy retains only in-frame clones and omits some. Of about 2,200,000 clones in the sample, more than 85% are singletons; the top ten hold under 2%. This sample was included in a study of shared clonotypes between healthy human individuals.

Input material: naive CD8+ T cells from PBMCs. This clonotype was sampled from a man between 18 and 29 years old in good health. Some clones in this sample may be carry-over from other donors' samples. The chain employs TRBV15 and TRBJ2-7; D gene ambiguous. The CDR3: CATSRDRPGEQYF. The CDR3 DNA sequence: TGTGCCACCAGCAGAGATAGGCCTGGCGAGCAGTACTTC.